The T cell receptor (beta chain) described here comes from a study of cytomegalovirus exposure and HLA in healthy donors. Study outcomes and limitations: In vitro confirmation showed three CMV-associated chains to be CMV antigen specific.

A word on this clone: Its antigen is not identified.

Germline V gene lookup returns CDR1 MGHDK and CDR2 SYGVNS. This CDR3 region has 15 residues. V dropped 5 bases and J dropped 2; count of bases not matched to a gene: 6. Generated by immunoSEQ multiplex PCR, the TCRdb table keeps only in-frame clones and is missing some. The table lists some 140,000 clones, about 86% of them singletons, with about 1.9% in the top ten. The sequence came from a human donor in good health. The specimen sequenced was PBMCs. V is TRBV25-1 and J is TRBJ1-5, with TRBD1 matching over 7 bases. CDR3 in DNA: TGTGCCAGCAGTCCGAGGGGGCTCGGCAATCAGCCCCAGCATTTT. It specifies CASSPRGLGNQPQHF.